Below, 9 T cell receptor beta chains from the same sample are listed, as sequenced in a study of response to subunit inactivated influenza vaccine. TCRdb used MiXCR to reprocess the RT-PCR reads, holding one entry per CDR3 protein. Found here are 160,000 or so distinct CDR3 sequences, roughly a tenth of them singletons; the top ten hold roughly 12%. The sample here was non-naive T cells sorted from PBMCs, taken roughly 48 days after vaccination. All receptors derive from a middle-aged man who received an inactivated influenza vaccine.

To note about this clonotype: This may be a read error: a much more frequent sequence differs by one nucleotide. The chain combines TRBV5-1 with TRBJ2-5; D is unclear. Germline CDR1 SGHRS, CDR2 YFSETQ. CDR3 size: 14 residues. V lost 3 bases, J lost 3 bases, and 12 bases lay in between. For the CDR3, the DNA is TGCGCCAGCAGCTCACCGGGTTCGAAAGAGACCCAGTACTTC. Residues: CASSSPGSKETQYF.

As regards this clonotype: A much larger clone sits a single nucleotide away, making a read error possible. The rearrangement joins TRBV11-2 to TRBJ2-3; weak D call: TRBD2 (6 bases). The length of the CDR3 is 13 residues. CDR1 SGHAT and CDR2 FQNNGV come from the germline V gene. The V end lost 4 bases, the J end lost 8 bases, and 13 bases lay between the germline ends. The CDR3 spells CASSSTPGGTQYF. The CDR3 DNA follows: TGTGCCAGCAGCTCCACTCCCGGGGGTACGCAGTATTTT. The full variable domain, completed using reference TRBV11-2 and TRBJ2-3, is EAGVAQSPRYKIIEKRQSVAFWCNPISGHATLYWYQQILGQGPKLLIQFQNNGVVDDSQLPKDRFSAERLKGVDSTLKIQPAKLEDSAVYLCASSSTPGGTQYFGPGTRLTVL.

The rearrangement joins TRBV27 to TRBJ1-6; D is undetermined. The CDR3 loop spans 16 amino acids. Germline CDR1 is MNHEY and CDR2 is SMNVEV (reference sequence). The ends were cut back, 5 bases at V and 7 bases at J, with 18 bases in the middle. CDR3 loop: CASSPIQEVWNSPLHF. The CDR3 bases are TGTGCCAGCAGTCCGATCCAGGAGGTTTGGAATTCACCCCTCCACTTT.

The chain uses TRBV6-5 and TRBJ2-1; D is perhaps TRBD2 (6 bases). This CDR3 region has 11 residues. Germline V lookup: CDR1 MNHEY, CDR2 SVGAGI. Trimming took 8 bases from V and 9 from J, leaving 11 bases between them. This chain's CDR3 is CASGRPGEQFF. In DNA form, the CDR3 reads TGTGCCAGCGGGAGGCCTGGTGAGCAGTTCTTC.

The rearrangement joins TRBV28 to TRBJ1-2; D perhaps matches TRBD1 (5 bases). This CDR3 spans 16 amino acids. Per germline, CDR1 MDHEN and CDR2 SYDVKM. The V and J ends lost 2 bases and 1 base respectively, with 14 bases between them. The CDR3 is CASSLPGGTLNYGYTF. The CDR3 DNA sequence: TGTGCCAGCAGTTTACCCGGGGGGACTCTTAACTATGGCTACACCTTC.

This clonotype was seen many times. This chain joins TRBV4-3 and TRBJ2-2; perhaps TRBD1 as D (5 bases). Trimming left V 0 bases short and J 9 bases short, with 11 bases between. From germline, CDR1 is LGHNA and CDR2 YSLEER. The CDR3 is 14 amino acids. CDR3 residues: CASSQEGRGRELFF. CDR3 DNA sequence: TGCGCCAGCAGCCAAGAGGGAAGGGGCCGGGAGCTGTTTTTT.

This clonotype was counted at least ten times. This chain joins TRBV10-3 and TRBJ1-4, with D perhaps TRBD1 (6 bases). Germline V gene lookup returns CDR1 ENHRY and CDR2 SYGVKD. V was cut by 3 bases and J by 0 bases, with 11 bases left in between. The CDR3 is 16 amino acids. The CDR3 reads CAISDPGHTTNEKLFF. Here the CDR3 DNA reads TGTGCCATCAGTGATCCGGGACATACAACTAATGAAAAACTGTTTTTT.

This clonotype was seen only a few times. The chain links TRBV5-1 to TRBJ1-2, with 7 nucleotides matching TRBD1. J lost 6 bases, V lost 4 bases, and 3 bases had no gene match. The CDR3 totals 12 residues. Germline-derived CDR1 and CDR2 are SGHRS and YFSETQ. The CDR3 is CASSVTGDGYTF. The DNA of the CDR3 is TGCGCCAGCAGCGTCACAGGGGATGGCTACACCTTC.

The chain joins TRBV10-3 to TRBJ1-4; D ambiguous. Germline V CDR1 and CDR2: ENHRY, SYGVKD. The CDR3 runs to 9 residues. The V and J ends lost 4 bases and 14 bases respectively, with 5 bases between them. The CDR3 loop reads CAISGELFF. The CDR3 DNA reads as TGTGCCATCAGTGGTGAGCTGTTTTTT.